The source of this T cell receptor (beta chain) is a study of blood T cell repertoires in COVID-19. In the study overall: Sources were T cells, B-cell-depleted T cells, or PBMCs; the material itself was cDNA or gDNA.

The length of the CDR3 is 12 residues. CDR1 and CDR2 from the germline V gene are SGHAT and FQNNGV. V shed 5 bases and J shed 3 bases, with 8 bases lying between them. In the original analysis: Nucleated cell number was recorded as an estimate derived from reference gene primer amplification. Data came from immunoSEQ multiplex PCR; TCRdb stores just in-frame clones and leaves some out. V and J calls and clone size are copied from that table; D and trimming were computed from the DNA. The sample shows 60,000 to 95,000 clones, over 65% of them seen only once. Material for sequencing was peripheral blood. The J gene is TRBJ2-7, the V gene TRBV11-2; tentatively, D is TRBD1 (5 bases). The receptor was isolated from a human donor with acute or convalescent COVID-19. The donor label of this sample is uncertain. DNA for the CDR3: TGTGCCAGCAGCCGACAGAGCTACGAGCAGTACTTC. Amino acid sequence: CASSRQSYEQYF.